The 29 T cell receptor beta chains below all came from one sample that was sequenced in a study of response to subunit inactivated influenza vaccine. Each CDR3 protein is one row after TCRdb ran MiXCR on the RT-PCR reads. The profile shows roughly 570,000 distinct CDR3 sequences, over 10% of them singletons. Sequencing used PBMCs from blood, obtained 45 days after vaccination. These receptors were obtained from a man in his fifties who received an inactivated influenza vaccine.

This clonotype occurred a few times. The V call is TRBV12-3 or TRBV12-4, the J call TRBJ1-2; the D is unclear. The CDR3 loop spans 15 amino acids. With 7 bases removed from V and 2 bases from J, the gap between germline ends came to 17 bases. The CDR3 here is CASTLRPGTNYGYTF. The CDR3 DNA follows: TGTGCCAGCACCCTAAGACCTGGCACCAACTATGGCTACACCTTC.

Comments on this clonotype: Being one base from a much bigger clone, this may be a read error. This CDR3 is missing its conserved last phenylalanine or tryptophan, likely due to a read error. This chain connects TRBV12-3 or TRBV12-4 to TRBJ2-1; D is possibly TRBD1 or TRBD2 (5 bases each). The V end was cut by 5 bases, the J end by 5 bases, with 19 bases between. CDR3 length: 16 amino acids. The CDR3 coding sequence is TGTGCCAGCAGTCCACCGGGACGGCTCCTCCACAATGAGCAGTTCTCC. This codes for CASSPPGRLLHNEQFS.

This clonotype was seen a few times. The rearrangement joins TRBV6-1 to TRBJ2-2; 8 bases are a match to TRBD2. The germline CDR1 and CDR2 sequences are MNHNS and SASEGT. After removal of 6 bases from V and 4 bases from J, the junction contained 10 bases not matched to a gene. This CDR3 is built from 16 residues. The CDR3 DNA is TGTGCCAGCAGCCTTGTTGCGGGAGGCTTCACCGGGGAGCTGTTTTTT. Its translation is CASSLVAGGFTGELFF.

This clonotype was counted only a few times. The chain is built from TRBV20-1 and TRBJ1-2; maybe TRBD1 (5 bases). Germline V CDR1 and CDR2: DFQATT, SNEGSKA (reference sequence). Trimming left V 2 bases short and J 3 bases short, with 13 bases between. This CDR3 comprises 14 residues. The CDR3 here is CSARMEGWDYGYTF. Written as DNA, the CDR3 is TGCAGTGCTAGAATGGAGGGGTGGGACTATGGCTACACCTTC.

The chain couples TRBV4-3 to TRBJ1-1; TRBD1 matches at 10 bases. There are 20 residues in the CDR3. Trimming cost V 2 bases and J 6 bases; bases outside gene matches: 21. The germline V gene encodes CDR1 LGHNA and CDR2 YSLEER. CDR3 region: CASSQPKQTGGTNDNPEAFF. The CDR3, as DNA: TGCGCCAGCAGCCAACCAAAACAGACAGGGGGCACGAACGATAATCCTGAAGCTTTCTTT.

The chain links TRBV9 to TRBJ2-7; D is ambiguous. The V end was cut by 0 bases, the J end by 0 bases, with 7 bases between. Per the germline V gene, CDR1 is SGDLS and CDR2 is YYNGEE. This CDR3 is built from 14 residues. The CDR3 reads CASSVGSYSYEQYF. The CDR3 region has the DNA TGTGCCAGCAGCGTAGGAAGCTACTCCTACGAGCAGTACTTC.

This clonotype has only a few counts. The rearrangement joins TRBV4-3 to TRBJ1-5; no clear D. Germline V gene data show CDR1 as LGHNA and CDR2 as YSLEER. V was trimmed by 0 bases and J by 6 bases, leaving 12 bases between them. The CDR3 length is 15 residues. CDR3 in amino acids: CASSQERRTGQPQHF. In nucleotides, the CDR3 is TGCGCCAGCAGCCAAGAACGACGGACTGGTCAGCCCCAGCATTTT.

This clonotype was observed a handful of times. V is TRBV11-2 and J is TRBJ1-1; D is uncertain. The V gene's germline CDR1 is SGHAT and CDR2 FQNNGV. This CDR3 has 14 amino acids. The ends were cut back, 5 bases at V and 1 base at J, with 11 bases in the middle. CDR3 nucleotide sequence: TGTGCCAGCAGCACAATGCTCAAGAACACTGAAGCTTTCTTT. It yields the protein CASSTMLKNTEAFF.

The J gene is TRBJ2-3, the V gene TRBV28; a weak D match, TRBD1 (6 bases). The CDR3 is 15 amino acids. The ends were cut back, 8 bases at V and 2 bases at J, with 17 bases in the middle. The germline gives CDR1 MDHEN, CDR2 SYDVKM. In DNA, the CDR3 is TGTGCCAGCCGGGACACTACACTTCCCACAGATACGCAGTATTTT. Its translation: CASRDTTLPTDTQYF.

The chain recombines TRBV6-2 or TRBV6-3 with TRBJ2-2; TRBD1 agrees at 8 bases. Germline CDR1 reads MNHEY; CDR2 reads SVGEGT. V gave up 6 bases and J gave up 5 bases; unmatched junction bases: 11. There are 16 residues in the CDR3. This CDR3 is CASRPTGQGRTGELFF. CDR3 DNA: TGTGCCAGCAGACCTACAGGACAGGGTCGTACCGGGGAGCTGTTTTTT.

The chain recombines TRBV4-2 with TRBJ1-2, with D hard to call. V shed 3 bases and J shed 4 bases, with 12 bases lying between them. This CDR3 contains 14 residues. Germline CDR1 and CDR2: LGHNA and YNFKEQ. The CDR3 DNA reads TGTGCCAGCAGCCACGGAGGTATAAGCTATGGCTACACCTTC. This translates into CASSHGGISYGYTF.

The chain is built from TRBV3-1 and TRBJ2-5; D is perhaps TRBD2 (6 bases). Per germline, CDR1 LGHDT and CDR2 YNNKEL (reference sequence). The CDR3 covers 14 residues. Trimming cost V 5 bases and J 4 bases, with 14 bases left between them. CDR3 sequence reads: CASSSRLVGETQYF. The CDR3 nucleotides read TGTGCCAGCAGCTCCCGACTAGTCGGAGAGACCCAGTACTTC.

This clonotype has at least ten counts. The CDR3 sequence is CASSVSPGQAQETQYF. The CDR3, as DNA: TGTGCCAGCAGCGTAAGCCCGGGACAGGCCCAAGAGACCCAGTACTTC. The chain joins TRBV9 to TRBJ2-5; TRBD1 agrees at 8 bases. Germline-derived CDR1 and CDR2 are SGDLS and YYNGEE. This CDR3 is built from 16 residues. Trimming took 1 base from V and 1 from J; bases not matched to a gene: 6.

This sequence joins TRBV6-5 and TRBJ2-7; D might be TRBD1 or TRBD2, each matching 5 bases. There are 14 residues in the CDR3. Germline loops: CDR1 MNHEY, CDR2 SVGAGI. The germline V and J ends were trimmed by 2 bases and 2 bases, with 10 bases remaining between them. The CDR3 sequence is CASSYRGPPYEQYF. The CDR3 bases are TGTGCCAGCAGTTACAGGGGACCCCCCTACGAGCAGTACTTC.

The rearrangement joins TRBV10-3 to TRBJ2-2; possible D gene TRBD2, 7 bases. Between the trimmed V and J ends, which lost 10 bases and 7 bases, there was a span of 16 bases. This CDR3 contains 13 residues. Germline CDR1 ENHRY, CDR2 SYGVKD. The CDR3 bases are TGTGCCAGCAGGACAGCGGGGCGCGGGGAGCTGTTTTTT. Its protein is CASRTAGRGELFF.

The V call is TRBV15, the J call TRBJ2-7; D ambiguous. Trimming stripped 0 bases from V and 1 base from J, with 10 bases between. This CDR3 region has 15 residues. The germline V gene encodes CDR1 LNHNV and CDR2 YYDKDF (reference sequence). CDR3 amino acids: CATSRDWAQSYEQYF. The CDR3 nucleotides are TGTGCCACCAGCAGAGATTGGGCCCAGTCCTACGAGCAGTACTTC.

This chain uses TRBV5-1 with TRBJ2-7; D gene unclear. The V gene lost 0 bases and the J gene lost 4 bases, with 14 bases spanning the gap. Germline V CDR1 and CDR2: SGHRS, YFSETQ. This CDR3 spans 15 amino acids. This chain's CDR3 is CASSLGAGYRYEQYF. CDR3 DNA: TGCGCCAGCAGCTTGGGAGCCGGGTATCGTTACGAGCAGTACTTC.

This clonotype has a handful of counts. The chain uses TRBV12-3 or TRBV12-4 and TRBJ1-1, with 8 bases fitting TRBD1. There are 15 residues in the CDR3. With 5 bases clipped from V and 2 bases from J, the junction kept 7 bases outside the gene matches. CDR3 nucleotide sequence: TGTGCCAGCAGTCGAAATACAGGGGGAAACACTGAAGCTTTCTTT. It encodes CASSRNTGGNTEAFF.

The table lists this clonotype with a few counts. This rearrangement joins TRBV28 to TRBJ2-7, with TRBD1 matching over 7 bases. Germline-derived CDR1 and CDR2 are MDHEN and SYDVKM. This CDR3 comprises 14 residues. Trimming took 6 bases from V and 4 from J; bases not matched to a gene: 9. CDR3 protein: CASSMMGTVYEQYF. For the CDR3, the DNA is TGTGCCAGCAGCATGATGGGGACAGTATACGAGCAGTACTTC.

In its sample, this clonotype was seen a few times. The genes are TRBV6-1 and TRBJ2-1, with D hard to call. The CDR3 spans 15 residues. V lost 6 bases and J lost 4, with 16 bases in between. Germline V gene sequence: CDR1 MNHNS, CDR2 SASEGT. CDR3 DNA sequence: TGTGCCAGCAGCCCCCCAGGACGGGTTTACAATGAGCAGTTCTTC. Residues: CASSPPGRVYNEQFF.

Only a few counts were recorded for this clonotype. V usage is TRBV5-1 and J usage is TRBJ2-2, with TRBD1 matching 9 bases. CDR1 and CDR2 from the germline V gene are SGHRS and YFSETQ. CDR3 length: 16 residues. The V and J ends lost 3 bases and 4 bases, in that order; junction bases with no gene match: 7. CDR3: CASSSQQGAVTGELFF. The CDR3 DNA reads as TGCGCCAGCAGCTCCCAACAGGGGGCGGTCACCGGGGAGCTGTTTTTT.

V usage is TRBV7-9 and J usage is TRBJ2-5; TRBD1 is a possible D gene (5 bases). CDR3 length: 12 residues. V shed 5 bases and J shed 4 bases, with 8 bases lying between them. The germline V gene has CDR1 SEHNR and CDR2 FQNEAQ (reference sequence). The CDR3 region has the DNA TGTGCCAGCAGCGCAGGGTCAGAGACCCAGTACTTC. Protein sequence: CASSAGSETQYF.

In this sample, this clonotype turned up many times. The chain joins TRBV28 to TRBJ2-5; the D gene is possibly TRBD1 (6 bases). CDR3 size: 13 residues. Trimming left V 3 bases short and J 9 bases short, with 14 bases between. The germline CDR1 and CDR2 sequences are MDHEN and SYDVKM. The CDR3 DNA follows: TGTGCCAGCAGTTTTCCCTCACCAGGGGCCCAGTACTTC. This gives the protein CASSFPSPGAQYF.

This clonotype was counted only a few times. The rearrangement links TRBV5-1 to TRBJ2-7; 15 positions match TRBD2. Per the germline V gene, CDR1 is SGHRS and CDR2 is YFSETQ. The CDR3 consists of 17 residues. J was trimmed by 3 bases and V by 4 bases; bases with no gene match: 8. Here the CDR3 reads CASSGPGLAGGLYEQYF. The CDR3 DNA follows: TGCGCCAGCAGCGGACCGGGACTAGCGGGGGGACTCTACGAGCAGTACTTC.

The rearrangement links TRBV9 to TRBJ1-2, with D possibly matching TRBD1 (6 bases). Looked up from germline, CDR1 is SGDLS and CDR2 is YYNGEE. V was trimmed by 0 bases and J by 0 bases, leaving 12 bases between them. The CDR3 extends over 16 amino acids. DNA for the CDR3: TGTGCCAGCAGCGTAGCTTTGGGGGCAGCTAACTATGGCTACACCTTC. Its protein product is CASSVALGAANYGYTF.

The chain recombines TRBV7-2 with TRBJ2-3; possible D gene TRBD2, 6 bases. Per the germline V gene, CDR1 is SGHTA and CDR2 is FQGNSA. This CDR3 has 16 amino acids. Trimming removed 3 bases from V and 3 bases from J, with 16 bases in between. CDR3 amino acids: CASSFSWRGTTDTQYF. The CDR3, as DNA: TGTGCCAGCAGCTTTTCTTGGCGGGGAACTACAGATACGCAGTATTTT.

This clonotype appeared a few times. The chain employs TRBV12-3 or TRBV12-4 and TRBJ2-5; TRBD2 agrees at 7 bases. The CDR3 contains 16 residues. Unmatched junction bases numbered 11, after V lost 3 bases and J lost 4 bases. The CDR3, as DNA: TGTGCCAGCAGTTTTGAGTCTAGCGGACTATTAGAGACCCAGTACTTC. Its protein product is CASSFESSGLLETQYF.

This clonotype was found a few times. The chain recombines TRBV27 with TRBJ2-4; no reliable D call. Germline-derived CDR1 and CDR2 are MNHEY and SMNVEV (reference sequence). CDR3 length equals 15 residues. V dropped 5 bases and J dropped 0 bases, with 11 bases sitting between them. CDR3 sequence: CASSPDALAKNIQYF. The CDR3 DNA sequence: TGTGCCAGCAGTCCCGACGCCCTAGCCAAAAACATTCAGTACTTC.

This chain links TRBV7-3 with TRBJ2-7; D gene unclear. Germline assignment: CDR1 SGHTA and CDR2 FQGTGA. Deletions cut 6 bases from V and 2 bases from J, with 11 bases between. The CDR3 spans 13 residues. CDR3 protein: CASSTGPTYEQYF. The CDR3 DNA reads as TGTGCCAGCAGTACCGGGCCCACCTACGAGCAGTACTTC.